One sample yielded the 6 T cell receptor beta chains listed below, sequenced in a study of patients and donors after allogeneic stem cell transplantation. One entry per CDR3 protein, called by TCRdb with MiXCR from the RT-PCR reads. The profile shows fewer than 25,000 distinct CDR3 sequences, roughly two fifths of them singletons. The sample taken for sequencing was blood, either unsorted or a sorted T cell fraction (not recorded which). The receptors stem from a human donor who was either an allogeneic HSCT recipient or a stem cell or donor lymphocyte infusion donor (not recorded which). It is not recorded whose cells these are; they may come from a transplant donor.

This rearrangement joins TRBV4-1 to TRBJ2-7; 14 nucleotides line up with TRBD2. Germline CDR1 is MGHRA and CDR2 is YSYEKL. V dropped 3 bases and J dropped 7; count of bases not matched to a gene: 5. This CDR3 region has 15 residues. CDR3 protein: CASSQGLAGAGEQYF. Here the CDR3 DNA reads TGCGCCAGCAGCCAGGGACTAGCGGGAGCTGGGGAGCAGTACTTC.

The chain employs TRBV9 and TRBJ1-2; maybe TRBD1 (5 bases). The ends were cut back, 0 bases at V and 3 bases at J, with 9 bases in the middle. The CDR3 has 14 residues. Germline assignment: CDR1 SGDLS and CDR2 YYNGEE. CDR3 protein: CASSVGGTHYGYTF. The CDR3 DNA follows: TGTGCCAGCAGCGTAGGAGGGACGCACTATGGCTACACCTTC.

The chain carries TRBV4-1 and TRBJ1-4; TRBD1 is a possible D gene (5 bases). The germline V gene has CDR1 MGHRA and CDR2 YSYEKL. The CDR3 runs 15 residues. V was clipped by 0 bases and J by 5 bases, with 10 bases between them. CDR3 nucleotides: TGCGCCAGCAGCCAAGATCAGACAGTCAATGAAAAACTGTTTTTT. It yields the protein CASSQDQTVNEKLFF.

The chain is built from TRBV6-1 and TRBJ1-1; a weak D match, TRBD1 (6 bases). This CDR3 is built from 14 residues. Germline values: CDR1 MNHNS, CDR2 SASEGT. With 7 bases removed from V and 1 base from J, the gap between germline ends came to 13 bases. CDR3 coding DNA: TGTGCCAGCAACAAAGGGGGTTGGAACACTGAAGCTTTCTTT. Translated, it gives CASNKGGWNTEAFF.

This clonotype was picked up a small number of times. This chain connects TRBV5-1 to TRBJ1-5; possible D gene TRBD1, 5 bases. The CDR3 totals 15 residues. CDR1 and CDR2 from the germline V gene are SGHRS and YFSETQ. V was pared by 4 bases and J by 11 bases, with 22 bases between. The CDR3 DNA is TGCGCCAGCAGCGCAGGGACGGCACAAGGTGAGGCCCAGCATTTT. Translating it yields CASSAGTAQGEAQHF.

The chain has TRBV4-2 and TRBJ2-3, with TRBD2 matching over 12 bases. Germline trimming cut 1 base from V and 0 bases from J; bases unmatched to any gene: 17. The CDR3 sequence is 22 residues long. Germline lookup yields CDR1 LGHNA and CDR2 YNFKEQ. The CDR3, as DNA: TGTGCCAGCAGCCAAGGGGGACTAGCGGGTGGATACCGTTTCTCTAGCACAGATACGCAGTATTTT. Translation: CASSQGGLAGGYRFSSTDTQYF.